Listed here are 30 T cell receptor beta chains from one sample, sequenced in a study of blood T cell repertoires in COVID-19 (TCRdb year 2020). Library preparation used the immunoSEQ multiplex PCR assay. TCRdb obtained this table from immuneACCESS and retained in-frame rearrangements with V and J assigned. These tables miss some clones; where compared with another copy, unresolved V genes account for less than half of the shortfall, and the remainder is unexplained. This sample holds 200,000 to 300,000 clones; roughly 83% were observed only once. The ten largest clonotypes hold roughly 10% of the sample. Material for sequencing was peripheral blood. The receptors were sampled from a man at least 80 years old with acute or convalescent COVID-19.

CDR3 nucleotides: TGTGCCAGCACCGAGACAGGGACCGGTACGCAGTATTTT. Translating gives CASTETGTGTQYF. The genes are TRBV12-3 or TRBV12-4 and TRBJ2-3, with 7 bases fitting TRBD1. The CDR3 contains 13 residues. V gave up 7 bases and J gave up 8 bases; unmatched junction bases: 9.

This chain uses TRBV21-1 with TRBJ1-4. TRBV21-1 is a pseudogene segment. There are 16 residues in the CDR3. CDR3 coding DNA: TGTGCCAGCAGCAATTTCGCGGGAGGGGGAGGTGAAAAACTGTTTTTT. Translating gives CASSNFAGGGGEKLFF.

The chain has TRBV5-1 and TRBJ2-1; the D gene is possibly TRBD1 (6 bases). The germline CDR1 and CDR2 sequences are SGHRS and YFSETQ. This CDR3 is 16 amino acids long. V gave up 4 bases and J gave up 4 bases, with 18 bases separating them. Here the CDR3 reads CASSGTTRQVYNEQFF. CDR3 sequence (DNA): TGCGCCAGCAGCGGGACCACAAGACAGGTGTACAATGAGCAGTTCTTC. The full variable domain, its missing parts supplied by reference TRBV5-1 and TRBJ2-1, is KAGVTQTPRYLIKTRGQQVTLSCSPISGHRSVSWYQQTPGQGLQFLFEYFSETQRNKGNFPGRFSGRQFSNSRSEMNVSTLELGDSALYLCASSGTTRQVYNEQFFGPGTRLTVL.

V gene TRBV28 combines with J gene TRBJ1-5; TRBD1 aligns across 9 bases. CDR3 length equals 15 residues. Trimming at V came to 6 bases and at J to 6 bases, leaving 9 bases not matched to a gene. In germline, CDR1 is MDHEN, CDR2 SYDVKM. The CDR3 coding sequence is TGTGCCAGCAGCTCCAACAGGGGGCCCGGTCAGCCCCAGCATTTT. Protein product: CASSSNRGPGQPQHF.

The chain carries TRBV30 and TRBJ2-2; D perhaps matches TRBD1 (7 bases). CDR1 and CDR2 (germline): GTSNPN, SVGIG (reference sequence). The CDR3 is 16 amino acids. The V and J ends lost 1 base and 1 base respectively, with 13 bases between them. CDR3 bases: TGTGCCTGGAGTGCTCCAGGGGGGTGGAACACCGGGGAGCTGTTTTTT. This sequence encodes CAWSAPGGWNTGELFF.

The J gene is TRBJ1-1, the V gene TRBV19; 9 nucleotides line up with TRBD1. The CDR3 contains 14 residues. Germline V gives CDR1 LNHDA, CDR2 SQIVND (reference sequence). Trimming cost V 5 bases and J 1 base; bases outside gene matches: 2. The CDR3 nucleotides read TGTGCCAGTAGTGTGGACAGGGGGAACACTGAAGCTTTCTTT. This sequence encodes CASSVDRGNTEAFF.

A single count supports this clone. The chain has TRBV6-1 and TRBJ2-3, with D unresolved. The CDR3 consists of 13 residues. V dropped 0 bases and J dropped 6 bases, with 7 bases sitting between them. The germline V gene encodes CDR1 MNHNS and CDR2 SASEGT. CDR3 loop: CASSEAVRDTQYF. CDR3 coding DNA: TGTGCCAGCAGTGAAGCGGTCAGGGATACGCAGTATTTT.

The CDR3 region is CASRGQPNYGYTF. The CDR3 coding sequence is TGTGCCAGCAGGGGACAGCCAAACTATGGCTACACCTTC. The gene calls are TRBV2 and TRBJ1-2; TRBD1 agrees at 7 bases. The germline CDR1 and CDR2 sequences are SNHLY and FYNNEI. The CDR3 consists of 13 residues. The V segment lost 6 bases and the J segment 2 bases; nucleotides outside the gene matches: 3.

The chain is built from TRBV6-1 and TRBJ1-4, with D possibly TRBD1 on 6 matching bases. The CDR3 sequence is 15 residues long. V gave up 3 bases and J gave up 0 bases, with 8 bases separating them. Germline-derived CDR1 and CDR2 are MNHNS and SASEGT. The CDR3: CASSEDSSTNEKLFF. The CDR3 DNA sequence: TGTGCCAGCAGTGAGGACAGCTCAACTAATGAAAAACTGTTTTTT.

The rearrangement uses TRBV5-1 and TRBJ2-4; 8 nucleotides agree with TRBD1. CDR1 is SGHRS and CDR2 is YFSETQ in the germline V gene. The CDR3 has 13 residues. The ends lost 3 bases at V and 6 bases at J; junction bases unmatched: 2. CDR3 region: CASSSDRGNIQYF. CDR3 sequence (DNA): TGCGCCAGCAGCTCAGACAGGGGAAACATTCAGTACTTC.

This clone has a handful of counts. This rearrangement joins TRBV24-1 to TRBJ1-2; 7 bases are shared with TRBD1. The germline V gene has CDR1 KGHDR and CDR2 SFDVKD. There are 13 residues in the CDR3. The V and J ends lost 5 bases and 3 bases, in that order; junction bases with no gene match: 2. CDR3 residues: CATSAGGYYGYTF. For the CDR3, the DNA is TGTGCCACCAGTGCAGGGGGATACTATGGCTACACCTTC.

This clone came up once. In DNA form, the CDR3 reads TGTGCCAGCAGCACACTAGGCCATCAAGGCACAGATACGCAGTATTTT. This gives the protein CASSTLGHQGTDTQYF. The chain recombines TRBV7-3 with TRBJ2-3, with D maybe TRBD2 (5 bases). V lost 5 bases to trimming and J lost 1 base, with 16 bases between them. In germline, CDR1 is SGHTA, CDR2 FQGTGA. This CDR3 is 16 amino acids long.

V is TRBV11-2 and J is TRBJ2-7; TRBD2 agrees at 8 bases. With 0 bases clipped from V and 3 bases from J, the junction kept 4 bases outside the gene matches. From germline, CDR1 is SGHAT and CDR2 FQNNGV. This CDR3 comprises 15 residues. The CDR3 region is CASSLEAGGVYEQYF. CDR3 bases: TGTGCCAGCAGCTTAGAGGCCGGGGGGGTCTACGAGCAGTACTTC.

The chain uses TRBV14 and TRBJ1-6; D unresolved. The CDR3 has 13 amino acids. V was clipped by 0 bases and J by 13 bases, with 10 bases between them. From germline, CDR1 is SGHDN and CDR2 FVKESK. In DNA, the CDR3 is TGTGCCAGCAGCCAAGACTCCCTCTCCCCCCTCCACTTT. This gives the protein CASSQDSLSPLHF. Full variable domain (remainder filled in from reference TRBV14 and TRBJ1-6): EAGVTQFPSHSVIEKGQTVTLRCDPISGHDNLYWYRRVMGKEIKFLLHFVKESKQDESGMPNNRFLAERTGGTYSTLKVQPAELEDSGVYFCASSQDSLSPLHFGNGTRLTVT.

The chain links TRBV6-5 to TRBJ1-5, with D unclear. The CDR3 has 16 residues. Germline V gives CDR1 MNHEY, CDR2 SVGAGI. V was clipped by 4 bases and J by 2 bases, with 15 bases between them. CDR3 in DNA: TGTGCCAGCAGTTTCGGACCGTTCGGGGGCAATCAGCCCCAGCATTTT. This sequence encodes CASSFGPFGGNQPQHF.

The CDR3 region has the DNA TGTGCCAGTAGTATGGAGCAGGGGGCCTACAACTATGGCTACACCTTC. It encodes CASSMEQGAYNYGYTF. The chain combines TRBV19 with TRBJ1-2; TRBD1 aligns across 8 bases. V dropped 3 bases and J dropped 2; count of bases not matched to a gene: 8. This CDR3 has 16 amino acids. Germline assignment: CDR1 LNHDA and CDR2 SQIVND (reference sequence).

The chain uses TRBV5-4 and TRBJ2-1, with 10 nucleotides matching TRBD2. Germline lookup yields CDR1 SGHNT and CDR2 YYREEE (reference sequence). This CDR3 has 15 amino acids. V shed 4 bases, J shed 4 bases, and the junction held 5 bases outside the gene matches. CDR3 nucleotide sequence: TGTGCCAGCAGCATAAGCGGGGGGGGGTACAATGAGCAGTTCTTC. Residues: CASSISGGGYNEQFF.

This sequence joins TRBV7-9 and TRBJ1-4; the D gene is possibly TRBD1 (6 bases). The V gene's germline CDR1 is SEHNR and CDR2 FQNEAQ (reference sequence). The CDR3 spans 14 residues. V was shortened by 5 bases and J by 0 bases, with 7 bases between the two germline ends. The CDR3 reads CASSHRATNEKLFF. As DNA, the CDR3 is TGTGCCAGCAGCCACAGGGCAACTAATGAAAAACTGTTTTTT.

The chain has TRBV7-3 and TRBJ1-2, with 8 bases identical to TRBD1. V lost 5 bases and J lost 6; bases outside the gene matches: 11. This CDR3 has 15 residues. Germline V gene lookup returns CDR1 SGHTA and CDR2 FQGTGA. CDR3: CASSPYPGQGDGYTF. CDR3 coding DNA: TGTGCCAGCAGCCCATATCCAGGACAGGGTGATGGCTACACCTTC.

Here the CDR3 reads CASSAAGASGYTF. CDR3 nucleotide sequence: TGCGCCAGCAGTGCGGCAGGGGCTTCTGGCTACACCTTC. The chain recombines TRBV4-1 with TRBJ1-2; D may be TRBD1 (6 bases). The V end lost 6 bases, the J end lost 7 bases, and 15 bases lay between the germline ends. Germline CDR1 is MGHRA and CDR2 is YSYEKL. The CDR3 totals 13 residues.

The CDR3 DNA follows: TGTGCCACCAGTGATGCACCGGGACAGGGTTCAAGAGATACGCAGTATTTT. Its protein is CATSDAPGQGSRDTQYF. This chain links TRBV24-1 with TRBJ2-3; 9 bases fit TRBD1. The CDR3 runs to 17 residues. V was pared by 3 bases and J by 5 bases, with 11 bases of the junction left unmatched. From germline, CDR1 is KGHDR and CDR2 SFDVKD.

V usage is TRBV6-1 and J usage is TRBJ1-5; D not resolved. This CDR3 has 16 amino acids. With 2 bases removed from V and 7 bases from J, the gap between germline ends came to 18 bases. From germline, CDR1 is MNHNS and CDR2 SASEGT. CDR3 sequence (DNA): TGTGCCAGCAGTGAAATATACGGAGGAGTTCACCAGCCCCAGCATTTT. It yields the protein CASSEIYGGVHQPQHF.

This chain connects TRBV13 to TRBJ1-1; 7 bases map to TRBD1. The CDR3 totals 14 residues. J gave up 4 bases and V 0 bases, and 2 bases lay outside the gene matches. From germline, CDR1 is PRHDT and CDR2 FYEKMQ (reference sequence). For the CDR3, the DNA is TGTGCCAGCAGCTTAGGACAGGGGATCACTGAAGCTTTCTTT. It specifies CASSLGQGITEAFF.

The genes are TRBV5-1 and TRBJ2-7; 10 nucleotides match TRBD1. V lost 5 bases, J lost 6 bases, and 14 bases stayed unmatched. Looked up from germline, CDR1 is SGHRS and CDR2 is YFSETQ. This CDR3 region has 16 residues. The CDR3 DNA reads TGCGCCAGCAGAAAGGTTGCAGGGACAGGGGCTGGCGAGCAGTACTTC. As protein: CASRKVAGTGAGEQYF.

The rearrangement uses TRBV5-6 and TRBJ1-5, with 8 bases fitting TRBD1. With V trimmed by 0 bases and J by 3 bases, 5 bases remained unmatched. CDR3 length: 16 residues. Germline lookup yields CDR1 SGHDT and CDR2 YYEEEE. The CDR3 loop is CASSLGQGRFNQPQHF. DNA for the CDR3: TGTGCCAGCAGCTTGGGACAGGGGCGTTTCAATCAGCCCCAGCATTTT.

This clone appeared a few times. The V gene is TRBV18, the J gene TRBJ1-2; 7 nucleotides line up with TRBD1. CDR1 and CDR2 (germline): KGHSH, LQKENI. The CDR3 has 15 amino acids. V shed 2 bases, J shed 3 bases, and the junction held 6 bases outside the gene matches. The CDR3 region is CASSPTGTVDYGYTF. CDR3 coding DNA: TGTGCCAGCTCACCAACCGGGACAGTCGACTATGGCTACACCTTC.

This chain uses TRBV4-1 with TRBJ2-3; 7 bases map to TRBD2. Germline V gives CDR1 MGHRA, CDR2 YSYEKL. Trimming cost V 4 bases and J 2 bases; bases outside gene matches: 12. The CDR3 consists of 17 residues. CDR3 bases: TGCGCCAGCAGCCTGGGCGGTCCCGGGAGGACCACAGATACGCAGTATTTT. Protein sequence: CASSLGGPGRTTDTQYF.

The V gene is TRBV24-1, the J gene TRBJ2-1, with 10 positions matching TRBD2. The ends lost 4 bases at V and 6 bases at J; junction bases unmatched: 8. The CDR3 has 16 residues. Germline lookup yields CDR1 KGHDR and CDR2 SFDVKD. CDR3 sequence: CATSDLGLAMGNEQFF. Here the CDR3 DNA reads TGTGCCACCAGTGACCTGGGACTAGCGATGGGCAATGAGCAGTTCTTC.

The chain links TRBV6-5 to TRBJ1-2; D remains ambiguous. The CDR3 is 12 amino acids. Germline values: CDR1 MNHEY, CDR2 SVGAGI. The germline V and J ends were trimmed by 10 bases and 5 bases, with 14 bases remaining between them. CDR3 nucleotide sequence: TGTGCCACCTCAAATACTTATTATGGCTACACCTTC. It yields the protein CATSNTYYGYTF.

This chain joins TRBV5-1 and TRBJ1-5; possible D gene TRBD1, 6 bases. The V end was cut by 3 bases, the J end by 12 bases, with 22 bases between. The CDR3 extends over 15 amino acids. CDR1 is SGHRS, CDR2 YFSETQ, per germline. In DNA, the CDR3 is TGCGCCAGCAGCTACAACTCCGGGACACCCAAATACCAGCATTTT. It is translated as CASSYNSGTPKYQHF.